The 30 T cell receptor beta chains in this list originate from one sample, sequenced in a study of Tregs in tolerant kidney transplant recipients. Clones were read by immunoSEQ multiplex PCR, and TCRdb kept only the in-frame ones, dropping some. The ten top clones account for about 0.83%, within a sample of 50,000 to 65,000 clones. Here the sequenced sample was CD4+ T cells from blood, taken before the transplant. Receptors originate from a human donor who received a combined kidney and bone marrow transplant.

Comment on this clone: With the read ending 3 residues before the CDR3 end, the germline J gene is used to fill in that end. The rearrangement joins TRBV6-2 or TRBV6-3 to TRBJ1-6, with D tentatively TRBD1 (6 bases). CDR1 MNHEY and CDR2 SVGEGT come from the germline V gene. Trimming stripped 5 bases from V and 8 bases from J, with 22 bases between. The CDR3 runs 17 residues. The CDR3: CASSRAAWTEGYSPLHF. The covered CDR3 bases are TGTGCCAGCAGTCGAGCAGCGTGGACAGAGGGGTATTCACCC.

This chain's CDR3 is CASRGGISYNEQFF. The sequenced CDR3 bases are TGTGCCAGCAGGGGGGGGATCTCCTACAATGAG. The chain couples TRBV7-2 to TRBJ2-1, with 7 bases that match TRBD2. The sequenced fragment ends 3 residues before the CDR3 boundary, so the rest is inferred from the germline J gene. The CDR3 is 14 residues long. V gave up 6 bases and J gave up 0 bases; unmatched junction bases: 2. Germline CDR1 is SGHTA and CDR2 is FQGNSA.

Comment on this clone: Sequencing ends 3 residues short of the CDR3 end; the germline J gene provides the rest. The chain couples TRBV5-6 to TRBJ1-4; 8 bases agree with TRBD1. The V and J ends lost 4 bases and 7 bases, in that order; junction bases with no gene match: 6. CDR1 is SGHDT, CDR2 YYEEEE, per germline. CDR3 length: 14 amino acids. The sequenced part of the CDR3 DNA is TGTGCCAGCAGCCACTGGACAGGGTTTGAAAAA. Amino acid sequence: CASSHWTGFEK. The complete CDR3 protein is CASSHWTGFEKLFF.

With regard to this clone: The read terminates 3 residues ahead of where the CDR3 ends, so the germline J gene completes it. The V and J genes are TRBV10-3 and TRBJ2-3; a weak D match, TRBD2 (6 bases). V was cut by 11 bases and J by 0 bases, with 12 bases left in between. Germline loops: CDR1 ENHRY, CDR2 SYGVKD. The CDR3 is 13 amino acids. CDR3 bases read: TGTGCCGCCTCCGGGACTAGCACAGATACG. Encoded protein: CAASGTSTDT. The whole CDR3 reads CAASGTSTDTQYF.

Concerning this clone itself: The DNA ends 3 residues before the CDR3 does, and the rest of the CDR3 is filled in from the germline J gene. The chain links TRBV5-6 to TRBJ1-1; D gene unclear. V lost 0 bases and J lost 3, with 3 bases in between. The CDR3 is made up of 12 amino acids. Germline CDR1 reads SGHDT; CDR2 reads YYEEEE. Partial CDR3 DNA: TGTGCCAGCAGCTTGGTAGACACTGAA. Its protein is CASSLVDTE. The whole CDR3 sequence is CASSLVDTEAFF. The full variable domain, rest sourced from reference TRBV5-6 and TRBJ1-1, is DAGVTQSPTHLIKTRGQQVTLRCSPKSGHDTVSWYQQALGQGPQFIFQYYEEEERQRGNFPDRFSGHQFPNYSSELNVNALLLGDSALYLCASSLVDTEAFFGQGTRLTVV.

Points on this clone: The read finishes 3 residues shy of the CDR3 end, and the germline J gene is used to complete it. The gene calls are TRBV10-3 and TRBJ2-7; perhaps TRBD2 as D (5 bases). Germline CDR1 ENHRY, CDR2 SYGVKD. The CDR3 runs 14 residues. The V end lost 10 bases, the J end lost 0 bases, and 16 bases lay between the germline ends. This CDR3 reads CATTRERSSYEQYF. The CDR3 bases that were read are TGTGCCACCACTAGAGAGCGAAGCTCCTACGAG.

As concerns this clone: Read coverage stops 3 residues before the CDR3 terminus; the germline J gene supplies the remainder. V and J are TRBV30 and TRBJ2-1; 9 nucleotides align to TRBD2. CDR3 length: 16 amino acids. Germline CDR1 and CDR2: GTSNPN and SVGIG (reference sequence). V shed 4 bases, J shed 8 bases, and the junction held 15 bases outside the gene matches. CDR3 protein: CAWNSGDSGSLDEQFF. CDR3 bases read: TGTGCCTGGAACTCTGGGGATAGCGGGAGCTTGGATGAG.

About this clone itself: The observed sequence ends 3 residues before the CDR3 terminus, with the missing tail filled in from the germline J gene. The rearrangement joins TRBV6-2 or TRBV6-3 to TRBJ2-7, with unresolved D. The CDR3 has 13 residues. Germline assignment: CDR1 MNHEY and CDR2 SVGEGT. Trimming took 7 bases from V and 5 from J, leaving 15 bases between them. The DNA read from the CDR3 is TGTGCCAGCACCCTGACCCCGGCGGACGAG. It yields the protein CASTLTPADE. Given in full, the CDR3 is CASTLTPADEQYF.

On this clone itself: Read sequence stops 3 residues before the CDR3 end, and the germline J gene provides the missing end. The chain links TRBV20-1 to TRBJ1-2; unclear D gene. V lost 6 bases and J lost 2, with 13 bases in between. Germline CDR1 is DFQATT and CDR2 is SNEGSKA (reference sequence). The CDR3 consists of 13 residues. The covered CDR3 bases are TGCAGTGCCATTCGGACGGGGAACTATGGC. It encodes CSAIRTGNYG. The full CDR3 protein reads CSAIRTGNYGYTF.

To note about this clone: The read ends 3 residues early relative to the CDR3; the germline J gene fills the gap. This chain connects TRBV6-2 or TRBV6-3 to TRBJ2-7, with D perhaps matching TRBD1 or TRBD2 (5 bases each). Per germline, CDR1 MNHEY and CDR2 SVGEGT. The CDR3 length is 16 residues. The ends were cut back, 2 bases at V and 1 base at J, with 15 bases in the middle. The CDR3 DNA, read in part, is TGTGCCAGCAGTTACCCTCTCGGCAGGGAGTCCTACGAG. Its protein product is CASSYPLGRESYE. The whole CDR3 protein is CASSYPLGRESYEQYF.

Concerning this clone itself: Coverage ceases 3 residues before the CDR3 finishes, and the germline J gene fills in the end. The rearrangement joins TRBV19 to TRBJ1-1; D is possibly TRBD1 (6 bases). This CDR3 has 13 residues. Between the trimmed V and J ends, which lost 5 bases and 1 base, there was a span of 8 bases. Germline CDR1 is LNHDA and CDR2 is SQIVND (reference sequence). The CDR3 is CASSWGQNTEAFF. The sequenced part of the CDR3 DNA is TGTGCCAGTAGTTGGGGACAGAACACTGAA.

CDR3 bases read: TGTGCCAGCAGCTTATTTCCGGGTACTTACGAG. Its translation is CASSLFPGTYE. From start to end, the CDR3 is CASSLFPGTYEQYF. The chain uses TRBV7-2 and TRBJ2-7; no clear D gene. The read gets to within 3 residues of the CDR3 end, and the germline J gene fills in the rest. V dropped 2 bases and J dropped 4 bases, with 12 bases sitting between them. CDR1 is SGHTA, CDR2 FQGNSA, per germline. The CDR3 length is 14 residues. Full variable domain (rest looked up from reference TRBV7-2 and TRBJ2-7): GAGVSQSPSNKVTEKGKDVELRCDPISGHTALYWYRQSLGQGLEFLIYFQGNSAPDKSGLPSDRFSAERTGGSVSTLTIQRTQQEDSAVYLCASSLFPGTYEQYFGPGTRLTVT.

The covered CDR3 bases are TGTGCCAGCAGTGAGGGACAGGACTATGGC. Translated: CASSEGQDYG. The whole CDR3 protein reads CASSEGQDYGYTF. The V call is TRBV6-1, the J call TRBJ1-2, with 8 nucleotides matching TRBD1. With the read ending 3 residues before the CDR3 end, the germline J gene is used to fill in that end. This CDR3 spans 13 amino acids. Germline V lookup: CDR1 MNHNS, CDR2 SASEGT. V dropped 3 bases and J dropped 3; count of bases not matched to a gene: 0.

A remark on this clone: The missing CDR3 end, 3 residues past where the read stops, is filled in from the germline J gene. This chain joins TRBV19 and TRBJ1-2, with no clear D. The CDR3 consists of 16 residues. The germline V gene encodes CDR1 LNHDA and CDR2 SQIVND (reference sequence). Deletions cut 6 bases from V and 1 base from J, with 18 bases between. This chain's CDR3 is CASSPMHAMSNYGYTF. Incomplete CDR3 DNA: TGTGCCAGTAGCCCTATGCATGCGATGAGTAACTATGGC. Full variable domain (missing parts from reference TRBV19 and TRBJ1-2): DGGITQSPKYLFRKEGQNVTLSCEQNLNHDAMYWYRQDPGQGLRLIYYSQIVNDFQKGDIAEGYSVSREKKESFPLTVTSAQKNPTAFYLCASSPMHAMSNYGYTFGSGTRLTVV.

A remark on this clone: The read falls 3 residues short of the CDR3 end, and the missing part is taken from the germline J gene. The rearrangement uses TRBV18 and TRBJ2-3; TRBD1 matches 7 bases. CDR3 length: 15 residues. V lost 0 bases to trimming and J lost 3 bases; unmatched junction nucleotides: 3. Germline V gene lookup returns CDR1 KGHSH and CDR2 LQKENI. The CDR3 spells CASSPPRRGTDTQYF. CDR3 DNA (partial): TGTGCCAGCTCACCACCGCGCAGGGGGACAGATACG.

Concerning this clone itself: From the germline J gene comes the end of the CDR3, since the read stops 3 residues before it. The chain couples TRBV2 to TRBJ1-5; 9 nucleotides align to TRBD1. The CDR3 loop spans 14 amino acids. With 10 bases clipped from V and 2 bases from J, the junction kept 6 bases outside the gene matches. CDR1 is SNHLY and CDR2 is FYNNEI in the germline V gene. Partial CDR3 DNA: TGTGCCACCAATACAGGGGGCCGCAATCAGCCC. It yields the protein CATNTGGRNQP. The CDR3 as a whole reads CATNTGGRNQPQHF.

A word on this clone: The sequence runs out 3 residues before the end of the CDR3; the remainder is reconstructed from the germline J gene. The gene calls are TRBV5-6 and TRBJ1-2; TRBD1 aligns across 7 bases. This CDR3 comprises 14 residues. Germline V gene sequence: CDR1 SGHDT, CDR2 YYEEEE. This CDR3 is CASSLFSGTADYTF. The covered CDR3 bases are TGTGCCAGCAGTTTGTTCTCTGGGACAGCGGAC.

Concerning this clone itself: The read falls 3 residues short of the CDR3 end, and the missing part is taken from the germline J gene. V and J are TRBV11-2 and TRBJ2-5; no reliable D call. CDR3 length: 14 amino acids. Trimming shortened V by 1 base and J by 0 bases, and 6 bases separated the two germline ends. CDR1 and CDR2 (germline): SGHAT, FQNNGV. The DNA read from the CDR3 is TGTGCCAGCAGCTTAGTAGAATACCAAGAGACC. Its protein product is CASSLVEYQET. The full CDR3 reads CASSLVEYQETQYF.

As concerns this clone: The missing CDR3 end, 3 residues past where the read stops, is filled in from the germline J gene. The chain is built from TRBV20-1 and TRBJ2-3; the match to TRBD2 covers 11 bases. Per the germline V gene, CDR1 is DFQATT and CDR2 is SNEGSKA (reference sequence). V lost 3 bases and J lost 5; bases outside the gene matches: 10. This CDR3 spans 16 amino acids. The part of the CDR3 DNA that was read is TGCAGTGCTAGCCCCGGGGCTAGCGGGAGGTTAGATACG. Protein: CSASPGASGRLDT. The entire CDR3 is CSASPGASGRLDTQYF.

Worth noting for this clone: The CDR3 goes on 3 residues after the read ends, and that part is filled in from the germline J gene. The V gene is TRBV7-2, the J gene TRBJ2-5; 8 bases align to TRBD2. The V and J ends lost 9 bases and 4 bases, in that order; junction bases with no gene match: 7. Germline CDR1 and CDR2: SGHTA and FQGNSA. The CDR3 consists of 13 residues. Incomplete CDR3 DNA: TGTGCCAGTTGCGCGACTAGCGTAGAGACC. Translation: CASCATSVET. The CDR3, in full, reads CASCATSVETQYF.

About this clone: The sequence runs out 3 residues before the end of the CDR3; the remainder is reconstructed from the germline J gene. This chain uses TRBV13 with TRBJ2-6, with 9 bases aligning to TRBD1. The CDR3 is 17 residues long. The junction had 9 bases not matched to a gene; V was cut back by 9 bases and J by 0 bases. The V gene's germline CDR1 is PRHDT and CDR2 FYEKMQ (reference sequence). CDR3 DNA, as far as it was read: TGTGCCAGTCAGTTCGGGACAGGGAACTCTGGGGCCAACGTC. It encodes CASQFGTGNSGANV. Given in full, the CDR3 is CASQFGTGNSGANVLTF.

Concerning this clone: The sequenced fragment ends 3 residues before the CDR3 boundary, so the rest is inferred from the germline J gene. The rearrangement joins TRBV5-1 to TRBJ2-2; 7 nucleotides match TRBD1. CDR3 length equals 14 residues. Germline CDR1 SGHRS, CDR2 YFSETQ. With 1 base clipped from V and 3 bases from J, the junction kept 0 bases outside the gene matches. CDR3 sequence: CASSLTGDTGELFF. The sequenced part of the CDR3 DNA is TGCGCCAGCAGCTTGACAGGGGACACCGGGGAG.

For this clone: The read halts 3 residues ahead of the CDR3 end, with the missing end drawn from the germline J gene. The chain employs TRBV18 and TRBJ1-4; D is possibly TRBD1 (5 bases). The CDR3 has 14 amino acids. Trimming shortened V by 6 bases and J by 0 bases, and 8 bases separated the two germline ends. CDR1 is KGHSH, CDR2 LQKENI, per germline. The DNA read from the CDR3 is TGTGCCAGCTCCCCGACAGCAACTAATGAAAAA. Protein product: CASSPTATNEK. The full CDR3 reads CASSPTATNEKLFF.

Details on this clone: The CDR3 end is not reached by the read, which stops 3 residues before it; the germline J gene fills it in. J is TRBJ1-4 and V is TRBV20-1; tentative D call: TRBD1 (5 bases). The V gene's germline CDR1 is DFQATT and CDR2 SNEGSKA (reference sequence). V was cut by 3 bases and J by 5 bases, with 13 bases left in between. The CDR3 contains 14 residues. The CDR3 protein is CSASRGRVNEKLFF. CDR3 bases read: TGCAGTGCTAGTAGGGGCAGGGTGAATGAAAAA.

About this clone itself: The CDR3 end is not reached by the read, which stops 3 residues before it; the germline J gene fills it in. The chain links TRBV29-1 to TRBJ2-5; D unclear. Trimming removed 5 bases at V and 0 bases at J, with 10 bases between. Per germline, CDR1 SQVTM and CDR2 ANQGSEA. This CDR3 region has 13 residues. The CDR3: CSVLPKYQETQYF. The part of the CDR3 DNA that was read is TGCAGCGTTCTACCAAAGTACCAAGAGACC.

On this clone: The observed sequence ends 3 residues before the CDR3 terminus, with the missing tail filled in from the germline J gene. The V and J genes are TRBV20-1 and TRBJ1-1; 7 nucleotides match TRBD1. V lost 4 bases to trimming and J lost 6 bases; unmatched junction nucleotides: 5. The CDR3 totals 12 residues. In germline, CDR1 is DFQATT, CDR2 SNEGSKA (reference sequence). CDR3 DNA (partial): TGCAGTGCTATTGGGACAGCCGCTGAA. Translating gives CSAIGTAAE. The full CDR3 protein is CSAIGTAAEAFF.

Comments on this clone: From the germline J gene comes the end of the CDR3, since the read stops 3 residues before it. The chain joins TRBV6-2 or TRBV6-3 to TRBJ2-3, with 11 bases that match TRBD1. Germline V gene lookup returns CDR1 MNHEY and CDR2 SVGEGT. The V segment lost 6 bases and the J segment 4 bases; nucleotides outside the gene matches: 9. This CDR3 contains 16 residues. The covered CDR3 bases are TGTGCCAGCAGAAACCGGGACAGGGGGTACGCAGATACG. Amino acids: CASRNRDRGYADT. The entire CDR3 protein reads CASRNRDRGYADTQYF.

On this clone itself: The CDR3 is cut off 3 residues early in the read; its end comes from the germline J gene. The gene calls are TRBV6-2 or TRBV6-3 and TRBJ2-3; possibly TRBD2 for D (8 bases). The CDR3 consists of 16 residues. In germline, CDR1 is MNHEY, CDR2 SVGEGT. V lost 5 bases to trimming and J lost 2 bases, with 17 bases between them. CDR3 bases read: TGTGCCAGCAGTAGGGGGCGGGGGGTTCCCACAGATACG. It translates to CASSRGRGVPTDT. From start to end, the CDR3 is CASSRGRGVPTDTQYF.

The CDR3 sequence: CSAPSGLAPDTQYF. CDR3 DNA, as far as it was read: TGCAGTGCGCCCTCGGGACTAGCACCCGATACG. The genes are TRBV20-1 and TRBJ2-3; 9 bases map to TRBD2. The CDR3 end lies 3 residues beyond the end of the read and is filled in from the germline J gene. The ends lost 6 bases at V and 6 bases at J; junction bases unmatched: 10. Germline CDR1 DFQATT, CDR2 SNEGSKA (reference sequence). This CDR3 spans 14 amino acids.

In regard to this clone: The missing CDR3 end, 3 residues past where the read stops, is filled in from the germline J gene. This chain uses TRBV6-2 or TRBV6-3 with TRBJ2-7; D uncertain. In germline, CDR1 is MNHEY, CDR2 SVGEGT. V shed 6 bases and J shed 5 bases, with 11 bases lying between them. The CDR3 length is 12 residues. CDR3 bases read: TGTGCCAGCAGCGAGGCCCAGGACGAG. Residues: CASSEAQDE. The whole CDR3 sequence reads CASSEAQDEQYF.